These 2 T cell receptor beta chains came from one sample sequenced in a study of patients and donors after allogeneic stem cell transplantation. TCRdb re-called the RT-PCR reads with MiXCR, one entry per CDR3 protein. The sample yields around 200,000 distinct CDR3 sequences, 38% seen once. Sequenced sample: blood, either unsorted or a sorted T cell fraction (not recorded which). Every receptor here comes from a human donor who was either an allogeneic HSCT recipient or a stem cell or donor lymphocyte infusion donor (not recorded which). It is not recorded whose cells these are; they may come from a transplant donor.

This clonotype was picked up a small number of times. This rearrangement joins TRBV7-9 to TRBJ1-1; a weak D match, TRBD1 (5 bases). V lost 3 bases, J lost 0 bases, and 11 bases lay in between. This CDR3 is built from 15 residues. The V gene's germline CDR1 is SEHNR and CDR2 FQNEAQ (reference sequence). CDR3 nucleotide sequence: TGTGCCAGCAGCTTTTGGGAGGGGATGAACACTGAAGCTTTCTTT. It translates to CASSFWEGMNTEAFF.

This chain uses TRBV6-6 with TRBJ1-2, with D uncertain. Germline V CDR1 and CDR2: MNHNY, SVGAGI (reference sequence). This CDR3 has 12 residues. Deletions cut 2 bases from V and 7 bases from J, with 8 bases between. DNA for the CDR3: TGTGCCAGCAGTTACGGTCCGGGTGGCTACACCTTC. It is translated as CASSYGPGGYTF.